This T cell receptor beta chain was captured by sequencing in a study of molecular identifiers for immune sequencing clone quantification. Study details: Across replicate runs, RNA obtained from around 20,000 or 100,000 naive CD8 cells was divided into five, with four undergoing sequencing.

With listed TCR primers and previously described methods, bulk TCR libraries were prepared. TCRdb independently ran MiXCR on the PCR reads; one entry per CDR3 protein. The sample carries some 66,000 distinct CDR3 sequences, over 15% recorded once. The CDR3 consists of 16 residues. The ends were cut back, 2 bases at V and 2 bases at J, with 16 bases in the middle. The germline gives CDR1 MDHEN, CDR2 SYDVKM. The naive CD8 libraries originated from between 20,000 and 1,000,000 sorted cells and drew on 10%, 30% or 50% RNA. Naive CD8 T cells were picked out by sorting for CD8+CD4-CCR7+CD45RA+. In its sample, this clonotype was seen many times.

This TCR came from a human donor in good health. Some libraries in this study had Jurkat cell RNA spiked in. The rearrangement links TRBV28 to TRBJ2-7; D is undetermined. The material sequenced was naive CD8+ T cells from blood, with Jurkat cell RNA spiked in. Subset given: FACS-sorted CD8+CD4-CCR7+CD45RA+ naive T cells. CDR3 DNA sequence: TGTGCCAGCAGTTTAGTCGCGGAGTCTAAGCCCTACGAGCAGTACTTC. This translates into CASSLVAESKPYEQYF. Drawing the rest from reference TRBV28 and TRBJ2-7, the complete variable domain is DVKVTQSSRYLVKRTGEKVFLECVQDMDHENMFWYRQDPGLGLRLIYFSYDVKMKEKGDIPEGYSVSREKKERFSLILESASTNQTSMYLCASSLVAESKPYEQYFGPGTRLTVT.